This T cell receptor (beta chain) was captured by sequencing in a study of regulatory T cells in long-lasting Graves disease. Findings and caveats of the study: Clonotypes that were public and shared totalled 2,500 to 3,000 in persistent patients versus over 800 in new patients. Persistent disease favored TRBV28, TRBJ1-2 and TRBJ2-5.

Germline V lookup: CDR1 LGHNA, CDR2 YNFKEQ. The CDR3 runs 14 residues. With 2 bases clipped from V and 6 bases from J, the junction kept 6 bases outside the gene matches. Building the TCR beta libraries relied on iRepertoire HTBI primers, and CDR3 regions underwent Arm-PCR. One entry per CDR3 protein, called by TCRdb with MiXCR from the multiplex PCR reads. The sample yields roughly 610,000 distinct CDR3 sequences, 15% to 20% seen once. Points on this clonotype: Its cognate antigen is unknown.

Stated time point: newly diagnosed GD, antithyroid drugs for less than 3 months. There was RNA extracted from PBMCs, and the TCR library was made from it. These data are also associated with another study on T cells in Graves' hyperthyroidism and ophthalmopathy. From that study: For Graves' hyperthyroidism to be stable, ophthalmopathy could not progress within 18 months. First-round RT-PCR targeting the TCR CDR3 was performed with the HTBI primer set.

The sample consisted of peripheral blood mononuclear cells (PBMCs), taken at new diagnosis, from a patient treated with antithyroid drugs. The chain carries TRBV4-2 and TRBJ2-7; 8 bases fit TRBD1. The TCR was taken from a man between 18 and 35 years old with Graves disease. CDR3 coding DNA: TGTGCCAGCAGCCAAACCCCAGGGGGCGGCGAGCAGTACTTC. It encodes CASSQTPGGGEQYF.